A selection of T cell receptor beta chains follows, all from one sample in a study of radiation and T cells in renal cell carcinoma. The table came from immunoSEQ multiplex PCR; TCRdb's copy has only in-frame clones and leaves some out. The repertoire holds more than 95,000 clones, with approximately 80% as singletons. This material consisted of blood, taken from a patient whose treatment included radiotherapy and nephrectomy. These receptors were obtained from a woman aged 55-70 years with renal cell carcinoma. Each CDR3 is given with its conserved first and last residue. Fields, in order: J gene, D gene, V gene, CDR3 DNA, CDR3 protein. The D gene is left open where the match is weak.

j_call: TRBJ2-5; d_call: NA; v_call: TRBV7-9; cdr3_nt: TGTGCCAGCAGCCCATACACGGGAACCCACCAAGAGACCCAGTACTTC; cdr3_aa: CASSPYTGTHQETQYF
j_call: TRBJ1-4; d_call: NA; v_call: TRBV6-1; cdr3_nt: TGTGCCAGCAGTGAAGTAACAGTGAGTGAAAAACTGTTTTTT; cdr3_aa: CASSEVTVSEKLFF
j_call: TRBJ1-4; d_call: NA; v_call: TRBV6-1; cdr3_nt: TGTGCCAGCACCGAGGAGGTGGTTGGAGAAAAACTGTTTTTT; cdr3_aa: CASTEEVVGEKLFF
j_call: TRBJ1-2; d_call: TRBD1; v_call: TRBV11-2; cdr3_nt: TGTGCCAGCAGCCCGAAAAGGGGGCTTGGCTATGGCTACACCTTC; cdr3_aa: CASSPKRGLGYGYTF
j_call: TRBJ1-5; d_call: NA; v_call: TRBV28; cdr3_nt: TGTGCCAGCAGCTCCCAGAGTAATCAGCCCCAGCATTTT; cdr3_aa: CASSSQSNQPQHF
j_call: TRBJ1-1; d_call: NA; v_call: TRBV7-3; cdr3_nt: TGTGCCAGCAGCACCGGAGTGAACACTGAAGCTTTCTTT; cdr3_aa: CASSTGVNTEAFF
j_call: TRBJ1-4; d_call: NA; v_call: TRBV19; cdr3_nt: TGTGCCAGTAGTATCTCCGGGACTGCAAGGGAAAAACTGTTTTTT; cdr3_aa: CASSISGTAREKLFF
j_call: TRBJ1-1; d_call: NA; v_call: TRBV9; cdr3_nt: TGTGCCAGCAGCGTAGTCCTGCAGGGCACTGAAGCTTTCTTT; cdr3_aa: CASSVVLQGTEAFF
j_call: TRBJ2-1; d_call: TRBD1; v_call: TRBV4-1; cdr3_nt: TGCGCCAGCAGGATAGGGACAGGGGGAAATGAGCAGTTCTTC; cdr3_aa: CASRIGTGGNEQFF
j_call: TRBJ2-1; d_call: TRBD1; v_call: TRBV19; cdr3_nt: TGTGCCAGTGAGCCCGGGACAGGGTACCTCAATGAGCAGTTCTTC; cdr3_aa: CASEPGTGYLNEQFF
j_call: TRBJ2-2; d_call: TRBD2; v_call: TRBV19; cdr3_nt: TGTGCCAGTAGCCCCCCGGGACTAGCGACGAACACCGGGGAGCTGTTTTTT; cdr3_aa: CASSPPGLATNTGELFF
j_call: TRBJ1-5; d_call: NA; v_call: TRBV30; cdr3_nt: TGTGCCTGGAGCCGAAAGGATAATCAGCCCCAGCATTTT; cdr3_aa: CAWSRKDNQPQHF